This T cell receptor beta chain derives from a study of intratumoral heterogeneity in liver cancer. The method was immunoSEQ multiplex PCR; TCRdb's version includes in-frame clones alone and lacks a portion of them. Of about 20,000 clones in the sample, 73% were seen once. Germline CDR1 reads SGHRS; CDR2 reads YFSETQ. V lost 0 bases, J lost 6 bases, and 2 bases lay in between. The CDR3 has 11 residues. This clone was detected once. The same CDR3 also results from other DNA sequences found in this sample. The chain is built from TRBV5-1 and TRBJ2-3; no firm D call. This TCR derives from a woman in her 70s with hepatocellular carcinoma. The starting material was tumor-adjacent normal tissue, obtained before any cancer treatment. CDR3: CASSLGDTQYF. CDR3 nucleotides: TGCGCCAGCAGCTTGGGTGATACGCAGTATTTT.